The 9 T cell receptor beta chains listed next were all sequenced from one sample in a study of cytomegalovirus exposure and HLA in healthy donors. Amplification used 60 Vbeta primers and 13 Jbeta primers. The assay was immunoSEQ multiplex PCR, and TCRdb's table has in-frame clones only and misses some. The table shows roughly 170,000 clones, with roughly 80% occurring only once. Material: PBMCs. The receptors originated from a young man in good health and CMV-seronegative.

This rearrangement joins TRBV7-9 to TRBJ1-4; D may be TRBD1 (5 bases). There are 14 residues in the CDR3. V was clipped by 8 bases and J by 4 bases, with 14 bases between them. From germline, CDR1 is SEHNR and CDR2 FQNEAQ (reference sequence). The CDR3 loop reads CASAGGSFNEKLFF. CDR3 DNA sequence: TGTGCCAGCGCCGGGGGGTCCTTTAATGAAAAACTGTTTTTT.

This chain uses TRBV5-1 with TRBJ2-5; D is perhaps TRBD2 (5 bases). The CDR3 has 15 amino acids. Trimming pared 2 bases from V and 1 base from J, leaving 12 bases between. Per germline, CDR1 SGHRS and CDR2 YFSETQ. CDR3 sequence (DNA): TGCGCCAGCAGCTTTGTCCCCGGGGTCCAAGAGACCCAGTACTTC. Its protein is CASSFVPGVQETQYF.

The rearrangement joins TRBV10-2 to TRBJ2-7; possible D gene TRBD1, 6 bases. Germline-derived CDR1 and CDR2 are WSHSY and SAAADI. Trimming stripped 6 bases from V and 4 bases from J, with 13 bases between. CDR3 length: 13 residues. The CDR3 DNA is TGCGCCAGCAGACGACAGGCGAGATACGAGCAGTACTTC. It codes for CASRRQARYEQYF.

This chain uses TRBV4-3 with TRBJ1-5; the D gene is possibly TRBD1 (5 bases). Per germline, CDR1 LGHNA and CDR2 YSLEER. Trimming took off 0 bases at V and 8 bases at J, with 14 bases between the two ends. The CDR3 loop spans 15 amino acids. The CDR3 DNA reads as TGCGCCAGCAGCCAAGATGTGGTCGGGGGGAAGCCCCAGCATTTT. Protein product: CASSQDVVGGKPQHF.

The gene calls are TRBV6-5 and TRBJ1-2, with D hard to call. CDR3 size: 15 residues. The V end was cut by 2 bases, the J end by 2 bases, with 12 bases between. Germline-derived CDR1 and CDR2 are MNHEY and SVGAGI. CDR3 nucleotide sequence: TGTGCCAGCAGTTACACTGTTGCAGGAAACTATGGCTACACCTTC. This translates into CASSYTVAGNYGYTF.

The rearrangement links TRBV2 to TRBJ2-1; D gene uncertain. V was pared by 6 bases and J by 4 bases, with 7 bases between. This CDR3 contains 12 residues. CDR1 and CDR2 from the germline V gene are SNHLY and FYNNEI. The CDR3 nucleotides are TGTGCCAGCAGCCAGGCGTACAATGAGCAGTTCTTC. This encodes CASSQAYNEQFF.

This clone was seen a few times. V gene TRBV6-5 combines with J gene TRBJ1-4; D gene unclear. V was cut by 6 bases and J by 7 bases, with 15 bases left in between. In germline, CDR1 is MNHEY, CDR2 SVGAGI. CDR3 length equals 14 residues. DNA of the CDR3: TGTGCCAGCAGCATGGGAGTGGTGGGTGAAAAACTGTTTTTT. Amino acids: CASSMGVVGEKLFF.

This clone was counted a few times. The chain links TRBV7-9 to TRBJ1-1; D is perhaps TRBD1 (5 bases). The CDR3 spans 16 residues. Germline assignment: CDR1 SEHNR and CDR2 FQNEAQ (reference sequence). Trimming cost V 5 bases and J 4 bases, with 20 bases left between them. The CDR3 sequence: CASSPLGGEAGTEAFF. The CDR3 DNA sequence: TGTGCCAGCAGCCCCCTTGGGGGGGAGGCTGGCACTGAAGCTTTCTTT.

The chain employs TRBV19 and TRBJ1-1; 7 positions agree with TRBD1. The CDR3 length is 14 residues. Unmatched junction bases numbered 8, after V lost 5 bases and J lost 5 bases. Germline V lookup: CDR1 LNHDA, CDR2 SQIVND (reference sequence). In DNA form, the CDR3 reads TGTGCCAGTAGTTCTGACAGGGCCCGGACTGAAGCTTTCTTT. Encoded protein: CASSSDRARTEAFF.